The clone carrying this TCR beta chain appeared many times. V lost 1 base and J 2 bases, leaving 12 bases between the germline ends. CDR1 is SGHRS, CDR2 YFSETQ, per germline. The CDR3 runs 15 residues. This sample was included in a study of blood T cell repertoires in COVID-19. Turning to the study itself: From the United States, Italy and Spain came samples of acute and convalescent COVID-19.

TCRdb keeps only in-frame clones here, not all; method: immunoSEQ multiplex PCR. Of about 170,000 clones listed, 84% are singletons. The source material was PBMCs or T cells enriched from blood (not recorded which). The chain employs TRBV5-1 and TRBJ1-1, with TRBD1 as a possible D gene (6 bases). The TCR originated in a man between 50 and 59 years old who had recovered from COVID-19. The DNA for the CDR3 is TGCGCCAGCAGCTTGATACTAGGGACAAACACTGAAGCTTTCTTT. The encoded protein is CASSLILGTNTEAFF.